A single sample gave rise to the 18 T cell receptor beta chains below, sequenced in a study of shared clonotypes between healthy human individuals (dated by TCRdb to 2020 to 2022). The receptor library was made with the immunoSEQ multiplex PCR assay. Drawn from immuneACCESS, this table holds only the in-frame rearrangements with V and J called that TCRdb kept. Clones are partly lost; checked studies trace under half to an unresolved V gene and leave the rest unexplained. In this sample the table shows about 2.4 million clones, about 92% of which occur a single time. The top ten hold over 0.12% of the sample. What was sequenced was naive CD4+ T cells sorted from blood. The intended sense of this specimen's cell subset or site label: CD45RA+ positively selected. The receptors derive from a man aged 18 to 30 in good health.

The gene calls are TRBV30 and TRBJ1-1; D remains unclear. The CDR3 totals 15 residues. Germline CDR1 GTSNPN, CDR2 SVGIG (reference sequence). Trimming cost V 1 base and J 0 bases, with 12 bases left between them. CDR3 sequence reads: CAWSDLASVNTEAFF. CDR3 DNA sequence: TGTGCCTGGAGTGACCTCGCCAGCGTGAACACTGAAGCTTTCTTT.

The rearrangement links TRBV9 to TRBJ2-5; D possibly corresponds to TRBD1 (5 bases). Germline V gene data show CDR1 as SGDLS and CDR2 as YYNGEE. The CDR3 length is 14 residues. The germline V and J ends were trimmed by 3 bases and 3 bases, with 12 bases remaining between them. The CDR3 sequence: CASSASTAEETQYF. The CDR3 bases are TGTGCCAGCAGCGCCTCGACAGCCGAAGAGACCCAGTACTTC.

The V call is TRBV10-3, the J call TRBJ2-5; a possible D gene is TRBD1 (6 bases). CDR1 and CDR2 from the germline V gene are ENHRY and SYGVKD. V lost 1 base and J lost 3, with 9 bases in between. There are 14 residues in the CDR3. CDR3 in amino acids: CAISELTGKETQYF. CDR3 coding DNA: TGTGCCATCAGTGAGTTAACAGGGAAAGAGACCCAGTACTTC.

The genes are TRBV7-2 and TRBJ2-1; 7 positions agree with TRBD1. The CDR3 runs to 15 residues. The germline V gene has CDR1 SGHTA and CDR2 FQGNSA. The junction had 4 bases not matched to a gene; V was cut back by 5 bases and J by 0 bases. The CDR3 nucleotides are TGTGCCAGCAGCGCGTACAGGGGCTCCTACAATGAGCAGTTCTTC. It is translated as CASSAYRGSYNEQFF. Combining the CDR3 with reference TRBV7-2 and TRBJ2-1 gives the whole variable domain GAGVSQSPSNKVTEKGKDVELRCDPISGHTALYWYRQSLGQGLEFLIYFQGNSAPDKSGLPSDRFSAERTGGSVSTLTIQRTQQEDSAVYLCASSAYRGSYNEQFFGPGTRLTVL.

This CDR3 is CASSQGSGYTF. In DNA form, the CDR3 reads TGTGCCAGCTCACAGGGGTCAGGCTACACCTTC. The chain has TRBV2 and TRBJ1-2, with TRBD1 matching 7 bases. Germline V lookup: CDR1 SNHLY, CDR2 FYNNEI. Germline trimming cut 8 bases from V and 8 bases from J; bases unmatched to any gene: 5. CDR3 length equals 11 residues.

The chain recombines TRBV6-1 with TRBJ1-5, with D maybe TRBD1 (5 bases). The germline CDR1 and CDR2 sequences are MNHNS and SASEGT. Trimming cost V 1 base and J 11 bases, with 18 bases left between them. The CDR3 runs 15 residues. The CDR3 DNA reads as TGTGCCAGCAGTGAAGTAGTAGGGGCCCCCATGACCCAGCATTTT. It encodes CASSEVVGAPMTQHF.

V usage is TRBV5-8 and J usage is TRBJ2-1; TRBD1 is a possible D gene (7 bases). Germline loops: CDR1 SGHTS, CDR2 YDEGEE. The CDR3 runs to 16 residues. Deletions cut 0 bases from V and 2 bases from J, with 12 bases between. Here the CDR3 reads CASSLEQGRTYNEQFF. CDR3 DNA: TGTGCCAGCAGCTTGGAACAGGGGAGGACCTACAATGAGCAGTTCTTC.

The CDR3 reads CASLSPGQREETQYF. CDR3 DNA sequence: TGCGCCAGCCTTTCCCCAGGACAGCGAGAAGAGACCCAGTACTTC. V and J are TRBV10-2 and TRBJ2-5, with D possibly TRBD1 on 6 matching bases. From germline, CDR1 is WSHSY and CDR2 SAAADI. The CDR3 is 15 amino acids. The ends were cut back, 8 bases at V and 3 bases at J, with 19 bases in the middle.

The J gene is TRBJ2-3, the V gene TRBV7-9; D perhaps matches TRBD1 (7 bases). CDR1 is SEHNR and CDR2 is FQNEAQ in the germline V gene (reference sequence). V was cut by 6 bases and J by 5 bases, with 21 bases left in between. The CDR3 extends over 16 amino acids. The DNA of the CDR3 is TGTGCCAGCAGTAGCGGACAGGCCTGGCAGGGAGATACGCAGTATTTT. It codes for CASSSGQAWQGDTQYF.

The rearrangement links TRBV6-6 to TRBJ2-4; D is perhaps TRBD1 (5 bases). Trimming took 4 bases from V and 6 from J, leaving 7 bases between them. The CDR3 has 12 amino acids. From germline, CDR1 is MNHNY and CDR2 SVGAGI (reference sequence). Written as DNA, the CDR3 is TGTGCCAGCAGTTCTCAGGGAAACATTCAGTACTTC. Translation gives CASSSQGNIQYF.

The chain recombines TRBV19 with TRBJ2-5; D may be TRBD2 (5 bases). The CDR3 contains 15 residues. Trimming left V 3 bases short and J 2 bases short, with 13 bases between. From germline, CDR1 is LNHDA and CDR2 SQIVND (reference sequence). The CDR3 DNA is TGTGCCAGTAGTATTGAACGGGGAGTACAAGAGACCCAGTACTTC. Protein product: CASSIERGVQETQYF.

This chain uses TRBV10-3 with TRBJ1-2; D is perhaps TRBD1 (6 bases). Trimming took 5 bases from V and 5 from J, leaving 15 bases between them. CDR1 ENHRY and CDR2 SYGVKD come from the germline V gene. The CDR3 runs to 14 residues. The CDR3: CAISPAGALYGYTF. CDR3 coding DNA: TGTGCCATCAGTCCAGCAGGGGCCCTATATGGCTACACCTTC.

The chain is built from TRBV6-1 and TRBJ2-7; the D call may be TRBD1 or TRBD2 (6 bases each). Trimming took 7 bases from V and 1 from J, leaving 14 bases between them. Germline V lookup: CDR1 MNHNS, CDR2 SASEGT. This CDR3 has 14 residues. The CDR3: CASNRGQGSYEQYF. DNA for the CDR3: TGTGCCAGCAATCGGGGGCAAGGATCCTACGAGCAGTACTTC.

The table lists this clone with a count of one. The chain carries TRBV7-2 and TRBJ2-1; 13 bases match TRBD2. The CDR3 length is 15 residues. V shed 5 bases, J shed 5 bases, and the junction held 3 bases outside the gene matches. CDR1 and CDR2 from the germline V gene are SGHTA and FQGNSA. The CDR3 region has the DNA TGTGCCAGCAGCCCTGGACTAGCGGGAGACAATGAGCAGTTCTTC. Its translation: CASSPGLAGDNEQFF.

This clone was seen only once. Other DNA sequences within the sample encode an identical CDR3. The V gene is TRBV11-2, the J gene TRBJ2-1, with D unresolved. Germline CDR1 SGHAT, CDR2 FQNNGV. The length of the CDR3 is 12 residues. V was shortened by 1 base and J by 9 bases, with 7 bases between the two germline ends. In nucleotides, the CDR3 is TGTGCCAGCAGCTTAGGGGTGGGTGAGCAGTTCTTC. As protein: CASSLGVGEQFF. Based on the CDR3 plus reference TRBV11-2 and TRBJ2-1, the full variable domain is EAGVAQSPRYKIIEKRQSVAFWCNPISGHATLYWYQQILGQGPKLLIQFQNNGVVDDSQLPKDRFSAERLKGVDSTLKIQPAKLEDSAVYLCASSLGVGEQFFGPGTRLTVL.

J is TRBJ2-3 and V is TRBV4-1; 8 bases are a match to TRBD1. Germline CDR1 MGHRA, CDR2 YSYEKL. The CDR3 covers 16 residues. V lost 2 bases, J lost 1 base, and 5 bases stayed unmatched. The CDR3 here is CASSQHRGSGTDTQYF. The CDR3 bases are TGCGCCAGCAGCCAACACAGGGGGTCGGGCACAGATACGCAGTATTTT.

The CDR3 nucleotides read TGTGCCTGGAGTGTTTGGCAGGGGGGAACCGAGCAGTACTTC. Protein sequence: CAWSVWQGGTEQYF. The chain couples TRBV30 to TRBJ2-7; possibly TRBD1 for D (7 bases). The CDR3 covers 14 residues. Germline-derived CDR1 and CDR2 are GTSNPN and SVGIG (reference sequence). V dropped 0 bases and J dropped 6 bases, with 15 bases sitting between them.

This clone came up once. The rearrangement uses TRBV10-2 and TRBJ2-5; the D gene is possibly TRBD1 (6 bases). The V and J ends lost 6 bases and 7 bases respectively, with 15 bases between them. This CDR3 region has 13 residues. Germline V CDR1 and CDR2: WSHSY, SAAADI. DNA of the CDR3: TGCGCCAGCAGGGAGACAGGTGGCGGGACCCAGTACTTC. Residues: CASRETGGGTQYF.